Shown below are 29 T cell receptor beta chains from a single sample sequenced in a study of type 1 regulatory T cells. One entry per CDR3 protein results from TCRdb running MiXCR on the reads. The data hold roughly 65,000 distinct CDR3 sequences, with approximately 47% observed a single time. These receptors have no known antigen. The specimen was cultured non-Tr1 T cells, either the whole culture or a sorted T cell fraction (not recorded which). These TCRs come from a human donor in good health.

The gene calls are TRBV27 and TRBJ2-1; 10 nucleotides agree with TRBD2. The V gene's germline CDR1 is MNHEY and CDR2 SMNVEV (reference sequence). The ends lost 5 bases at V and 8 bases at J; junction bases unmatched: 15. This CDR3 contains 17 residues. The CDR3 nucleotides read TGTGCCAGCAGTCCCTCAAAGCGGGGGGGCCTCAGTCATGAGCAGTTCTTC. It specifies CASSPSKRGGLSHEQFF.

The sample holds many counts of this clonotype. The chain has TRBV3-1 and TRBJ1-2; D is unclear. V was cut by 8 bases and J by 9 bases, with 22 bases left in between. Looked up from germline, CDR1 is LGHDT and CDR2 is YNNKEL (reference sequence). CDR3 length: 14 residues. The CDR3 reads CASSTSESFLRYTF. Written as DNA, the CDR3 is TGTGCCAGCTCAACCTCGGAGAGCTTCCTTCGCTACACCTTC. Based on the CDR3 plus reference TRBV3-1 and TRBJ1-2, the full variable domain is DTAVSQTPKYLVTQMGNDKSIKCEQNLGHDTMYWYKQDSKKFLKIMFSYNNKELIINETVPNRFSPKSPDKAHLNLHINSLELGDSAVYFCASSTSESFLRYTFGSGTRLTVV.

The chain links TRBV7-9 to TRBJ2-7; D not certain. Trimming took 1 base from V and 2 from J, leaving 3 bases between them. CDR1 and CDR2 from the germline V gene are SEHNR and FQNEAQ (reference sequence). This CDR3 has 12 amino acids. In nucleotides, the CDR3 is TGTGCCAGCAGCTTAGGGGCCTACGAGCAGTACTTC. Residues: CASSLGAYEQYF.

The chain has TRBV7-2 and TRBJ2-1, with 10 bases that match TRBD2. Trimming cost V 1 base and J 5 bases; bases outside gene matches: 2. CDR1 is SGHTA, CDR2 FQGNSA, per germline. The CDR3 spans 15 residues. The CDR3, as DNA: TGTGCCAGCAGCTTAGTTAGCGGGGGGAACAATGAGCAGTTCTTC. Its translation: CASSLVSGGNNEQFF.

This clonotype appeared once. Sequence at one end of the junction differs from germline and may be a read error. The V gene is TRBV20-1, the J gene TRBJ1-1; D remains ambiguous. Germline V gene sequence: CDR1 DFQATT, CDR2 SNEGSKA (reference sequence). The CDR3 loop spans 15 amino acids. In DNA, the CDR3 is TGCGGTGCTAGAACTCCTGGGGTACGGAACACTGAAGCTTTCTTT. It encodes CGARTPGVRNTEAFF.

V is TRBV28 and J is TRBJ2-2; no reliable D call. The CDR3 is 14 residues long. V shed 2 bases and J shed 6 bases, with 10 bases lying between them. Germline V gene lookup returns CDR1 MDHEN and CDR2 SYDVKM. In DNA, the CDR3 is TGTGCCAGCAGTTTACCCTCGACCCCCGGGGAGCTGTTTTTT. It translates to CASSLPSTPGELFF.

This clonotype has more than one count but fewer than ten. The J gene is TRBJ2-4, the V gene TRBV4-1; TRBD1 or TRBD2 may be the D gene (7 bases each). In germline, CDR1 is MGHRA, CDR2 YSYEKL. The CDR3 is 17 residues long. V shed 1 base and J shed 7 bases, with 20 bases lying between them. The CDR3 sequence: CASSQGGWWQGGNIQYF. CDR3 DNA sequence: TGCGCCAGCAGCCAAGGAGGTTGGTGGCAGGGGGGGAACATTCAGTACTTC.

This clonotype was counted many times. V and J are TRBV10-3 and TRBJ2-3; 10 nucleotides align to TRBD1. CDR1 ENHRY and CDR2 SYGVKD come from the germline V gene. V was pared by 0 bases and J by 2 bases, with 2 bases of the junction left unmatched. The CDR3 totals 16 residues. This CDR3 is CAISESGTGVTDTQYF. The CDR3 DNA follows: TGTGCCATCAGTGAGTCGGGGACAGGGGTCACAGATACGCAGTATTTT.

This chain's CDR3 is CASTSQLGPYEQYF. DNA of the CDR3: TGTGCCAGCACGAGTCAATTAGGCCCCTACGAGCAGTACTTC. The chain combines TRBV6-1 with TRBJ2-7, with D unresolved. Looked up from germline, CDR1 is MNHNS and CDR2 is SASEGT. V shed 7 bases and J shed 2 bases, with 15 bases lying between them. This CDR3 spans 14 amino acids.

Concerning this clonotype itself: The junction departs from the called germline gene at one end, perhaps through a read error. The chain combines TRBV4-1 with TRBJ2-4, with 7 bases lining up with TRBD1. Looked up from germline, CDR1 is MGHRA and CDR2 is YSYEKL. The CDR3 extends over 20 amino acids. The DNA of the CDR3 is TGCACCAGCAGCCAAGGGGTAGGGGGCGAAGGGGGTCTAGGCAAAAACATTCAGTACTTC. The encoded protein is CTSSQGVGGEGGLGKNIQYF.

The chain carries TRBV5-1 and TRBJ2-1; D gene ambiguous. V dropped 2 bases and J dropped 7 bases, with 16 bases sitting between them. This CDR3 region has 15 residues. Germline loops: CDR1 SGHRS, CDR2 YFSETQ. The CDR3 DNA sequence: TGCGCCAGCAGCTTATACAGTACCTATGGGAATGAGCAGTTCTTC. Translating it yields CASSLYSTYGNEQFF.

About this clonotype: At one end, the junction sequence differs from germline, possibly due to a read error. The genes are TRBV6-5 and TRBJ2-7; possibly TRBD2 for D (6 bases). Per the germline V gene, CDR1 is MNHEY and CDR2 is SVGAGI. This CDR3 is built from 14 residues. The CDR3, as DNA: TGTGCCTGCAGTTACTCGAACGGGGGCTACGAGCAGTACTTC. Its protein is CACSYSNGGYEQYF.

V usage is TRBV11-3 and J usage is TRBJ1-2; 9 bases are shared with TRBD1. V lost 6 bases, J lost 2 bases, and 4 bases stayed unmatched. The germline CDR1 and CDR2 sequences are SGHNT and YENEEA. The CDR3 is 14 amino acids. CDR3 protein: CASRSDRGNYGYTF. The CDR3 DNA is TGTGCCAGCAGAAGCGACAGGGGGAACTATGGCTACACCTTC.

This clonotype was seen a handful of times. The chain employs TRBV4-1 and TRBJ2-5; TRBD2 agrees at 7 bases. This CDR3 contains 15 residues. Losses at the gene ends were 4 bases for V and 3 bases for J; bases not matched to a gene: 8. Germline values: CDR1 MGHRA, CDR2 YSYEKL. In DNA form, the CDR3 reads TGCGCCAGCAGCCCACTAAGTGGGGGGGAAGAGACCCAGTACTTC. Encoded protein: CASSPLSGGEETQYF.

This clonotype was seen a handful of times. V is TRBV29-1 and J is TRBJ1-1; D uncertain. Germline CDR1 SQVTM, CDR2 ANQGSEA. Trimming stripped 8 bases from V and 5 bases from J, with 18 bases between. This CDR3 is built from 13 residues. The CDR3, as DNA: TGCAGCACCGCTACTCCCCTAGGGACTGAAGCTTTCTTT. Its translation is CSTATPLGTEAFF. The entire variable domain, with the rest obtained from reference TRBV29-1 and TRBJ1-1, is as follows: SAVISQKPSRDICQRGTSLTIQCQVDSQVTMMFWYRQQPGQSLTLIATANQGSEATYESGFVIDKFPISRPNLTFSTLTVSNMSPEDSSIYLCSTATPLGTEAFFGQGTRLTVV.

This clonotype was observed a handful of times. The CDR3 coding sequence is TGTGCCAGCAGCCCGGGACAGATCAATCAGCCCCAGCATTTT. Its protein product is CASSPGQINQPQHF. The V gene is TRBV7-2, the J gene TRBJ1-5; 7 bases fit TRBD1. Germline V gives CDR1 SGHTA, CDR2 FQGNSA. V dropped 5 bases and J dropped 3; count of bases not matched to a gene: 4. CDR3 length equals 14 residues.

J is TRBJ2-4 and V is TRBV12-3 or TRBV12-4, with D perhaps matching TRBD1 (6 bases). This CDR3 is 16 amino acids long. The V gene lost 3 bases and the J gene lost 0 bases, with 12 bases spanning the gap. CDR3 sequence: CASSLTRGLAKNIQYF. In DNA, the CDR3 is TGTGCCAGCAGTTTGACCAGGGGCTTAGCCAAAAACATTCAGTACTTC.

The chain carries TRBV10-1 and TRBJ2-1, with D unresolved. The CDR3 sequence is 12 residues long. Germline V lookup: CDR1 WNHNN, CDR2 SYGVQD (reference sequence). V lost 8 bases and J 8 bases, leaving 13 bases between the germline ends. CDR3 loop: CASSRNLYEQFF. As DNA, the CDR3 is TGCGCCAGCTCCCGGAATCTCTATGAGCAGTTCTTC.

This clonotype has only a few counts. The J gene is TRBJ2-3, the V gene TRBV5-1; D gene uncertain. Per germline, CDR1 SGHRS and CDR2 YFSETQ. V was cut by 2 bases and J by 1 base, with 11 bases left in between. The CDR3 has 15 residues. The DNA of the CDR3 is TGCGCCAGCAGCTTAGATCCGGGCGGCACAGATACGCAGTATTTT. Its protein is CASSLDPGGTDTQYF.

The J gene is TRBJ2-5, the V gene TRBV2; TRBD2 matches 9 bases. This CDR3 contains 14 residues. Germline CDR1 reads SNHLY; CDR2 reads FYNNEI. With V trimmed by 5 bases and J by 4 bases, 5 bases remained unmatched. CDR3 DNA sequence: TGTGCCAGCAGTCCCGGACTAGCGTCAGAGACCCAGTACTTC. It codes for CASSPGLASETQYF.

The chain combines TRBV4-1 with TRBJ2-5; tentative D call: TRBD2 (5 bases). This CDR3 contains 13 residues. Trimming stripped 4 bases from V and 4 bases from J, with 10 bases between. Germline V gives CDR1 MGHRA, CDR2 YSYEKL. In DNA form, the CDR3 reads TGCGCCAGCAGCCCTACTAGTCTAGAGACCCAGTACTTC. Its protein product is CASSPTSLETQYF.

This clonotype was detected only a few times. CDR3 coding DNA: TGTGCCAGCAGCCTCGGGACGGATACTGGAAACACCATATATTTT. This encodes CASSLGTDTGNTIYF. This rearrangement joins TRBV3-1 to TRBJ1-3; possibly TRBD1 for D (5 bases). The CDR3 has 15 amino acids. V was shortened by 4 bases and J by 2 bases, with 12 bases between the two germline ends. In germline, CDR1 is LGHDT, CDR2 YNNKEL (reference sequence).

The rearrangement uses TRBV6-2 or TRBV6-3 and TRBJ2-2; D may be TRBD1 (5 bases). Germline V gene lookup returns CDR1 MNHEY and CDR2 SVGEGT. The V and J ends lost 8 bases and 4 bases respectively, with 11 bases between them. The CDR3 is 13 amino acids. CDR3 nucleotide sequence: TGTGCCAGCTCGCGACAGCTCACCGGGGAGCTGTTTTTT. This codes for CASSRQLTGELFF.

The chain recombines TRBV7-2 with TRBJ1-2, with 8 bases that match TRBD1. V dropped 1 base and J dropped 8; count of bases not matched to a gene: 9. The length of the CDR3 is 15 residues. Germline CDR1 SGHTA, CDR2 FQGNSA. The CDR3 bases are TGTGCCAGCAGCTTAGAGGGGCAGGGGGCGCGGGGCTACACCTTC. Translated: CASSLEGQGARGYTF. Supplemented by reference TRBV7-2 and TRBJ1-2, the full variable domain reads GAGVSQSPSNKVTEKGKDVELRCDPISGHTALYWYRQSLGQGLEFLIYFQGNSAPDKSGLPSDRFSAERTGGSVSTLTIQRTQQEDSAVYLCASSLEGQGARGYTFGSGTRLTVV.

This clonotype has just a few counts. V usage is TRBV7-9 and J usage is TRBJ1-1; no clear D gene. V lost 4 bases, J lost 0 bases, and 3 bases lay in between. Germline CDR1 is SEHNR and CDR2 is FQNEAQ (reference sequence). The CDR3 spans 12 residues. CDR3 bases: TGTGCCAGCAGCTGGATGAACACTGAAGCTTTCTTT. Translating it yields CASSWMNTEAFF.

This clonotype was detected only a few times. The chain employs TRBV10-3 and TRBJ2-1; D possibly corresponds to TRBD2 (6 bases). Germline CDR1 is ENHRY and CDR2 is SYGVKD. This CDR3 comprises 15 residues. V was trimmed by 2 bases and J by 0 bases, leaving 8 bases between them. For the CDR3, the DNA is TGTGCCATCAGTGAGGGGGGGAGCTCCTACAATGAGCAGTTCTTC. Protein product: CAISEGGSSYNEQFF.

The CDR3 region has the DNA TGCAGTGCTGGACCGGCCTCGCGGGGCACTGAAGCTTTCTTT. Protein product: CSAGPASRGTEAFF. The chain combines TRBV20-1 with TRBJ1-1; D not certain. This CDR3 has 14 residues. Germline V CDR1 and CDR2: DFQATT, SNEGSKA (reference sequence). The V end was cut by 5 bases, the J end by 4 bases, with 17 bases between.

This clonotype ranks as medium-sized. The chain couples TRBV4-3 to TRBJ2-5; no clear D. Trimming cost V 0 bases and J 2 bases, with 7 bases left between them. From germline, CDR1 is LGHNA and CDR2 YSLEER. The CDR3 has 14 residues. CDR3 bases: TGCGCCAGCAGCCAAGAAATCTCGCAAGAGACCCAGTACTTC. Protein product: CASSQEISQETQYF.

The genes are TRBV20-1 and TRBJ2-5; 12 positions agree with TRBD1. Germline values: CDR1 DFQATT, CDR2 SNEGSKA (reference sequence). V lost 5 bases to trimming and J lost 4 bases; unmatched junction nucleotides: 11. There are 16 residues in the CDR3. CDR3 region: CSASPGQGARGETQYF. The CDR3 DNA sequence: TGCAGTGCTTCACCGGGACAGGGGGCGCGAGGAGAGACCCAGTACTTC.